The sequence of this T cell receptor (beta chain) was determined in a study of T cell responses to AZD1222 COVID-19 vaccine. The germline V gene encodes CDR1 LNHDA and CDR2 SQIVND (reference sequence). V shed 7 bases and J shed 4 bases, with 16 bases lying between them. CDR3 length: 14 residues. Here immunoSEQ multiplex PCR was the method, and the copy in TCRdb shows in-frame clones only, minus some. In the table there are approximately 80,000 clones, 80% to 90% of which are singletons. As regards this clone: Its target is unknown.

General study results and limits: Reports say nearly half of spike-specific TCRs go after unmutated variant regions. Clonal diversity may have been underestimated, and the donors were mostly white British, with more females than males. Every sample of the repertoires postdated the peak T cell response. Distributed over spike, vaccine-associated CD4 TCRs predominated at 160-218 and 743-854.

The chain joins TRBV19 to TRBJ1-1; D perhaps matches TRBD1 (5 bases). This material consisted of peripheral blood, taken on day 0 of AZD1222 vaccination. This receptor was obtained from an adult in good health. CDR3 protein: CASNLNGGFTEAFF. As DNA, the CDR3 is TGTGCCAGTAACCTAAATGGGGGTTTCACTGAAGCTTTCTTT.